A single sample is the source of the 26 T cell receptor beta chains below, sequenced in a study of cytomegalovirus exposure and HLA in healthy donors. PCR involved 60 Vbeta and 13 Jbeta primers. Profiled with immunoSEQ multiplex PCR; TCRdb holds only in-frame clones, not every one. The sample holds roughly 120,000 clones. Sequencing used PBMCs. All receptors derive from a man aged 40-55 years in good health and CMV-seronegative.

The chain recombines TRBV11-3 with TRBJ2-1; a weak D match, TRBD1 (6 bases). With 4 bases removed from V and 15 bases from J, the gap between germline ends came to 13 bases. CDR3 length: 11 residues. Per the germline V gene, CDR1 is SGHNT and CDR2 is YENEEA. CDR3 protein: CASSYIGGLFF. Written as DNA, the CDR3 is TGTGCCAGCAGCTATATAGGGGGTCTGTTCTTC.

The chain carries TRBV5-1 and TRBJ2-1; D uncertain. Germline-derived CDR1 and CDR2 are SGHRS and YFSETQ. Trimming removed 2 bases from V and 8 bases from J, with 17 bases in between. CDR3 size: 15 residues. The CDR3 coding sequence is TGCGCCAGCAGCTTCACGAGCGTTCCTTTCGATGAGCAGTTCTTC. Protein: CASSFTSVPFDEQFF.

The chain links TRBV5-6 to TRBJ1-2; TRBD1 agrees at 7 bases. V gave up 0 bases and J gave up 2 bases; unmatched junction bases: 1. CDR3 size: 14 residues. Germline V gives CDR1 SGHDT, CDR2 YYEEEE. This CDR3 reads CASSLGRGNYGYTF. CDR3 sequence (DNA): TGTGCCAGCAGCTTGGGCAGGGGGAACTATGGCTACACCTTC. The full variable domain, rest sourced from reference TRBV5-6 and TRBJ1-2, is DAGVTQSPTHLIKTRGQQVTLRCSPKSGHDTVSWYQQALGQGPQFIFQYYEEEERQRGNFPDRFSGHQFPNYSSELNVNALLLGDSALYLCASSLGRGNYGYTFGSGTRLTVV.

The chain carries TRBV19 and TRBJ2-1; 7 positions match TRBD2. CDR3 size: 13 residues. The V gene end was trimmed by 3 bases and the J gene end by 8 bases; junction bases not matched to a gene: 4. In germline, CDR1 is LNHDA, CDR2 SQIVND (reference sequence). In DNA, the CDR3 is TGTGCCAGTAGTATCGGGGGAGGGTATGAGCAGTTCTTC. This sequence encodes CASSIGGGYEQFF.

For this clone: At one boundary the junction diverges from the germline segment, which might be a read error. CDR3 bases: TGTGCCACAAGACTCCTAGCCAAAAGCATTCAGTACTTC. This codes for CATRLLAKSIQYF. The rearrangement joins TRBV2 to TRBJ2-4, with D perhaps TRBD2 (5 bases). CDR3 length equals 13 residues. Germline V lookup: CDR1 SNHLY, CDR2 FYNNEI.

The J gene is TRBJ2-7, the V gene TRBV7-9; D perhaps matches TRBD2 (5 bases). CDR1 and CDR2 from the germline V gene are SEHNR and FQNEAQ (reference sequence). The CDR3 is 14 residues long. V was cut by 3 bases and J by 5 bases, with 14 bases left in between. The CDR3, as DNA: TGTGCCAGCAGCTTGTCCGAGGGTGTCCACGAGCAGTACTTC. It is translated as CASSLSEGVHEQYF. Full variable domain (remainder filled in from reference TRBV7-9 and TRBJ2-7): DTGVSQNPRHKITKRGQNVTFRCDPISEHNRLYWYRQTLGQGPEFLTYFQNEAQLEKSRLLSDRFSAERPKGSFSTLEIQRTEQGDSAMYLCASSLSEGVHEQYFGPGTRLTVT.

The CDR3 bases are TGTGCCTGGAGTGTCGCAGTCTATGGCTACACCTTC. Translation gives CAWSVAVYGYTF. This chain links TRBV30 with TRBJ1-2; D is unclear. CDR3 size: 12 residues. V dropped 0 bases and J dropped 4 bases, with 6 bases sitting between them. The germline V gene encodes CDR1 GTSNPN and CDR2 SVGIG (reference sequence).

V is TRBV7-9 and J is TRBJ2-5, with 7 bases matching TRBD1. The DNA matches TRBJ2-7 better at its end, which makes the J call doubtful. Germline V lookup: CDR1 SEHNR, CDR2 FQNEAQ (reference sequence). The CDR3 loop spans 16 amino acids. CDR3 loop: CASSSKPGQRDYEQYF. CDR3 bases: TGTGCCAGCAGCTCCAAGCCGGGACAGAGAGACTACGAGCAGTACTTC.

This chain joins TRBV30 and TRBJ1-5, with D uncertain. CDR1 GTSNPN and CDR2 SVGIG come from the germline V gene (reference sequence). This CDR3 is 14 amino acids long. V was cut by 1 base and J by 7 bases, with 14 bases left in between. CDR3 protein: CAWSERTSLQPQHF. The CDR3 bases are TGTGCCTGGAGTGAGAGGACTTCCCTGCAGCCCCAGCATTTT.

CDR3 protein: CASSLRTSGRGNEQFF. The CDR3 region has the DNA TGTGCCAGCAGCCTCCGGACTAGCGGGAGGGGCAATGAGCAGTTCTTC. V gene TRBV5-4 combines with J gene TRBJ2-1; TRBD2 matches at 15 bases. J gave up 6 bases and V 4 bases, and 5 bases lay outside the gene matches. There are 16 residues in the CDR3. CDR1 is SGHNT, CDR2 YYREEE, per germline (reference sequence).

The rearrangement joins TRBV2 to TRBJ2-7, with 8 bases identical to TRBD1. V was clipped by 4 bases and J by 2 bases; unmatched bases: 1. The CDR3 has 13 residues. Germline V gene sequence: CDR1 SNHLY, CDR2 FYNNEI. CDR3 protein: CASSGQGTYEQYF. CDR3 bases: TGTGCCAGCAGTGGACAGGGGACCTACGAGCAGTACTTC.

The CDR3 nucleotides read TGCGCCAGCTGTGTGGGACTAGCGGGAGGGCTTGAGCAGTTCTTC. It is translated as CASCVGLAGGLEQFF. The chain couples TRBV4-1 to TRBJ2-1, with TRBD2 matching over 16 bases. V trimming: 8 bases; J trimming: 9 bases; junction bases outside the gene matches: 7. The CDR3 is 15 residues long. CDR1 is MGHRA and CDR2 is YSYEKL in the germline V gene.

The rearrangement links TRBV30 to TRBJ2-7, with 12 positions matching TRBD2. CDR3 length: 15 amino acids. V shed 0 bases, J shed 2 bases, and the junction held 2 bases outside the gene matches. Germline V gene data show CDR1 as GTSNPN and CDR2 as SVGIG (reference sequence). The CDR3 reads CAWSVRLAGAYEQYF. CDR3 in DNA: TGTGCCTGGAGTGTACGACTAGCGGGAGCCTACGAGCAGTACTTC.

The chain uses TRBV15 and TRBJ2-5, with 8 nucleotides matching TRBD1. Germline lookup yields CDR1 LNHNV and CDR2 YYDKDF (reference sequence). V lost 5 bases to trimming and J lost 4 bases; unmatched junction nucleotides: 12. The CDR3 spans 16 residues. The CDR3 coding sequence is TGTGCCACCAGCGCCATTACCGACAGGGGTGGAGAGACCCAGTACTTC. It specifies CATSAITDRGGETQYF.

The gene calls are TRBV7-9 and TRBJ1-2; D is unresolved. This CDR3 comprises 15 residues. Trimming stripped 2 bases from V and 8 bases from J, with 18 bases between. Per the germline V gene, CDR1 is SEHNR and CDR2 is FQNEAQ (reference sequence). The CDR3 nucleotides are TGTGCCAGCAGCTTATTGCAGGTTGGCCTTGGGGGCTACACCTTC. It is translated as CASSLLQVGLGGYTF.

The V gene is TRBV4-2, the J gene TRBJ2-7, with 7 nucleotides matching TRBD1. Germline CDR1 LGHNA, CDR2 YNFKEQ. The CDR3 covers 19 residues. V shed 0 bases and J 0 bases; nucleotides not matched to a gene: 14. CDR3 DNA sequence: TGTGCCAGCAGCCAAGACCCGCCCCACGACAGGGTAGTCTCCTACGAGCAGTACTTC. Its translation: CASSQDPPHDRVVSYEQYF.

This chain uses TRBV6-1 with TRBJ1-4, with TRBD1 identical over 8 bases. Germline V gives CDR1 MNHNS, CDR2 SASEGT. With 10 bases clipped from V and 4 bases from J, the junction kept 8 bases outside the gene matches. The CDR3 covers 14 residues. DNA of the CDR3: TGTGCCACACTCCGGGACAGGATTAATGAAAAACTGTTTTTT. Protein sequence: CATLRDRINEKLFF.

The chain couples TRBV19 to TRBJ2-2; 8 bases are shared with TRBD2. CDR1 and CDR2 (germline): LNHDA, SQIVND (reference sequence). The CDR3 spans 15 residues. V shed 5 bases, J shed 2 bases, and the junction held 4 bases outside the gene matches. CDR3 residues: CASSQLAENTGELFF. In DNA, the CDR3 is TGTGCCAGTAGTCAACTAGCGGAAAACACCGGGGAGCTGTTTTTT.

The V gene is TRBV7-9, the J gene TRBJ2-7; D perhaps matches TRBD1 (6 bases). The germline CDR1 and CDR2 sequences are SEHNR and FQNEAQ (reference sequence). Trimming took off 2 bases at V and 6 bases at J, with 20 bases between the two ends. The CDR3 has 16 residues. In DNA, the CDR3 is TGTGCCAGCAGCTTATCCAGCCCCAGGGGTGGCGGCGAGCAGTACTTC. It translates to CASSLSSPRGGGEQYF.

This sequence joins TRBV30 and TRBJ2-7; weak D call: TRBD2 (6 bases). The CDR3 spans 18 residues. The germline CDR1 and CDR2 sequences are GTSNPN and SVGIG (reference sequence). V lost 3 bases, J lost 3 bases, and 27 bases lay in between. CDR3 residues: CAWRHKGTSSMSVYEQYF. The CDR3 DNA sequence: TGTGCCTGGAGGCATAAGGGGACTTCTTCAATGTCGGTCTACGAGCAGTACTTC.

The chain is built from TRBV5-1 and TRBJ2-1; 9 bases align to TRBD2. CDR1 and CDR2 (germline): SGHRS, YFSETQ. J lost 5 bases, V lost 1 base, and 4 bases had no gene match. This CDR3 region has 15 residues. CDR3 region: CASSLQSGRNNEQFF. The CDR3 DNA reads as TGCGCCAGCAGCTTGCAGAGCGGGAGGAACAATGAGCAGTTCTTC.

The CDR3 region has the DNA TGTGCCAGCAGCGTAGCTGGACTAGCGGGAGGCACCGGGGAGCTGTTTTTT. Translating gives CASSVAGLAGGTGELFF. The chain carries TRBV9 and TRBJ2-2; 14 bases fit TRBD2. The trim removed 0 bases at V and 4 bases at J, leaving 2 bases unmatched. The CDR3 spans 17 residues. Germline assignment: CDR1 SGDLS and CDR2 YYNGEE.

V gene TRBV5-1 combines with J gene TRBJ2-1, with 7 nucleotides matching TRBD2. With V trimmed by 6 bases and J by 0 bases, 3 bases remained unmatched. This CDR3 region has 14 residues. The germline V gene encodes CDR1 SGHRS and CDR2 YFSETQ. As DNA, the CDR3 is TGCGCCAGCAAGGGCGGGAGCTCCTACAATGAGCAGTTCTTC. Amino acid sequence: CASKGGSSYNEQFF.

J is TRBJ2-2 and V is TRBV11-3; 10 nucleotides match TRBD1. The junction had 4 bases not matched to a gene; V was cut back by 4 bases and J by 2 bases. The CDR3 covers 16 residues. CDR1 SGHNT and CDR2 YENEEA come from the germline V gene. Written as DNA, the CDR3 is TGTGCCAGCAGCTACCGGGACAGGGGAAACACCGGGGAGCTGTTTTTT. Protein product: CASSYRDRGNTGELFF.

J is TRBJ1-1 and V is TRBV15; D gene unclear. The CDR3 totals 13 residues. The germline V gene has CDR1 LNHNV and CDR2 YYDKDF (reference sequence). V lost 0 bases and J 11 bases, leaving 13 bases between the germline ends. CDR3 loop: CATSRDQAGEAFF. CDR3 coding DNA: TGTGCCACCAGCAGAGATCAGGCCGGCGAGGCTTTCTTT.

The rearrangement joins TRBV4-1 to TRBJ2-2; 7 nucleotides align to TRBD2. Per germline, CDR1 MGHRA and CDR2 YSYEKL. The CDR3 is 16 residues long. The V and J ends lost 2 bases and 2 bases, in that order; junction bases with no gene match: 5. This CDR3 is CASSQLSGANTGELFF. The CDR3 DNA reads TGCGCCAGCAGCCAACTAAGCGGGGCAAACACCGGGGAGCTGTTTTTT.